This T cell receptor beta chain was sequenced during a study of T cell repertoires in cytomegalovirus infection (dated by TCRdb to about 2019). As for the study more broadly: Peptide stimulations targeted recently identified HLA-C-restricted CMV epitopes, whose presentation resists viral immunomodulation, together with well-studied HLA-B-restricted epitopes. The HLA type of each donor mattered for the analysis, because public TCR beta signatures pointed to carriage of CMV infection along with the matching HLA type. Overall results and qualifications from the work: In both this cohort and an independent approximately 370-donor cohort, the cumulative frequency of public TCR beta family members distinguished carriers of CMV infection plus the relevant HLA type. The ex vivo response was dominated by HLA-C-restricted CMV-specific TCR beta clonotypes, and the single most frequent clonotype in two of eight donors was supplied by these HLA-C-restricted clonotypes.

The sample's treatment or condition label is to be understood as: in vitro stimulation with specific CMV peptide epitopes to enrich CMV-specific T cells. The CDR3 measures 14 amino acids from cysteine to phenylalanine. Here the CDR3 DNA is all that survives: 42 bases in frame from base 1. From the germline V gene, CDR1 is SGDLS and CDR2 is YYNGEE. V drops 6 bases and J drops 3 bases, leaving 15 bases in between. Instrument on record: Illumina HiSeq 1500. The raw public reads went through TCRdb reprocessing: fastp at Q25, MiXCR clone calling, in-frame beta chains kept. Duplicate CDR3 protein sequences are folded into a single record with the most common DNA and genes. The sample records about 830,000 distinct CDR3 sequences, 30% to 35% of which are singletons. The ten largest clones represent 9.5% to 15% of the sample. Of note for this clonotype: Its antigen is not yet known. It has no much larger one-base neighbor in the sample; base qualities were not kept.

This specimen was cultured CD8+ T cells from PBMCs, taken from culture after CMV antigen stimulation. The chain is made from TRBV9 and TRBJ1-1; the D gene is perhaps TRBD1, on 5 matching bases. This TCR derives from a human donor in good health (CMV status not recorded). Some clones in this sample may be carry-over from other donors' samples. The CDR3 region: CASTKAWGDTEAFF. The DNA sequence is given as TGTGCCAGCACCAAAGCCTGGGGGGACACTGAAGCTTTCTTT.